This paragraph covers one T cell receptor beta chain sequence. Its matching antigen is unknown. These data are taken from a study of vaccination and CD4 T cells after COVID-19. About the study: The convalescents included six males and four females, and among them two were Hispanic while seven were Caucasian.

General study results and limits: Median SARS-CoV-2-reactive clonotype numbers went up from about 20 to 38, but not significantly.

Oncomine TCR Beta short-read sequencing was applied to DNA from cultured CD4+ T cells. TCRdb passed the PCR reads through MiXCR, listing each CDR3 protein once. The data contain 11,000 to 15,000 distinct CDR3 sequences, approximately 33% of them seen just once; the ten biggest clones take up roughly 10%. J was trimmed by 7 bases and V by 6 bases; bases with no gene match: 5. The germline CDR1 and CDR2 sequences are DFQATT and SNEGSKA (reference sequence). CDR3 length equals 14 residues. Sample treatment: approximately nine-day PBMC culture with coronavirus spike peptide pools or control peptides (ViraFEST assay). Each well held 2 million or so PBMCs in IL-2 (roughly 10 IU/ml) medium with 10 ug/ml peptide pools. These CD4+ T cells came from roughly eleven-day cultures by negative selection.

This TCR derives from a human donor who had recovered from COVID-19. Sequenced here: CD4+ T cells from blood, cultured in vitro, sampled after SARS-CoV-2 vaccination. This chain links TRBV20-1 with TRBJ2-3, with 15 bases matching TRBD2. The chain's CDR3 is CSAWTSGRGNTQYF. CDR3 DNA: TGCAGTGCCTGGACTAGCGGGAGGGGGAATACGCAGTATTTT.